This T cell receptor beta chain was sequenced for a study of cytomegalovirus exposure and HLA in healthy donors (dated by TCRdb to 2015 to 2018). Background on the whole study: In an earlier analysis of under 750 of the donors, under 300 Gb of sequence data and 90 million to 130 million unique TCR beta sequences from 180 million or so T cells were reported. In addition to the first cohort of 666 subjects, a separate validation cohort of approximately 110 different subjects was used. Using immunosequencing, the study profiled T cell repertoires from 500 to 800 subjects and related those repertoires to cytomegalovirus serostatus. Typing coverage differed by locus: A, B, C, DRB1 and DQB1 were typed in roughly 620-640 donors, DQA1 in roughly 510, DPA1 in 606, and DPB1 in 400 to 480. In a later genetic analysis, genome-wide SNP genotypes for about 65% of the roughly 670 donors were used, and that subset was treated as a discovery cohort. The study combined high-throughput TCR immunosequencing, statistical association of individual TCRs with disease status, and machine learning to predict cytomegalovirus infection status. The study was designed to test whether signatures of past pathogen exposure could be identified by cataloging public T cell receptors. To study patterns of TCR occurrence, a later analysis re-analyzed previously published TCR beta repertoires from just over 650 donors and added high-resolution HLA genotyping. Every discovery cohort repertoire had been produced on one sequencing platform. Because of strong linkage in the cohort, four or five DR-DQ haplotypes were treated as single units for association and clustering. On average, around 240,000 unique TCR beta nucleotide sequences were sequenced per donor among a few hundred genotyped donors of the cohort, with approximately 18% of those sequences being non-productive. An earlier analysis of roughly 600 of the donors used high-throughput TCR beta sequencing to judge whether each TCR beta V gene segment behaved as functional or pseudogenic. Rather than using new phenotypic data, the later analysis identified candidate immune exposures from TCR beta sequences and from how often those sequences occurred across donors. Of the 300 to 450 genotyped donors, 80% to 90% were placed in the genetic ancestry cluster associated with self-reported Caucasian donors. Donor age, sex, ethnicity and CMV serostatus were collected together with the repertoire data. Class I and class II HLA loci were covered by the typing at four-digit resolution. Roughly 300 gigabases of sequencing data and approximately 80 million unique TCR sequences were included in an early release covering roughly 600 HLA-typed donors.

Regarding this clone: The antigen this receptor binds is unknown. Base qualities are not at hand, and no much larger clone is one base apart.

The cohort was made up of under 800 healthy bone marrow donors. Cohort members were all nominally healthy when sampled, although unrecorded immune exposures were likely present. The donor tested CMV seronegative, placing the donor among the 350 to 400 seronegative members of the cohort. A peripheral blood sample was collected from each donor, and TCR beta sequencing was performed on peripheral blood mononuclear cells. The Qiagen DNeasy Blood Extraction Kit was used to extract genomic DNA from the blood cell samples. Overall study results and their limits: A group of highly shared sequence variants was considered likely to be a technical artifact of the sequencing pipeline. A later analysis found that HLA-associated TCR beta chains were more clonally expanded and had lower generation probabilities than equally common non-associated chains. A later analysis reported that several top co-occurrence clusters appeared linked to parvovirus B19, influenza, CMV and Epstein-Barr virus. Presence/absence analyses assumed roughly uniform sequencing depth across donors, an assumption that may not hold. A further reported finding was that TCR beta sequences accurately predicted the HLA-A and HLA-B alleles for most subjects in the first cohort. In a later genetic analysis, fewer N-insertions in productive TCRs were reported among donors in an Asian-associated ancestry cluster than the roughly 700-donor mean. Specific HLA alleles were associated with some 15,000 TCR beta sequences at a false discovery rate of 0.05 in a later analysis. Because HLA typing was unavailable for some donors at each locus, only the typed subset was used in association tests. In this cohort, only TCR beta chains were sequenced, and detectable features were limited by the absence of alpha or paired-chain data. While some public TCRs were present in many individuals, most TCR sequences turned up only very rarely across donors. Over 15 rarely observed V segments, including chromosome 9 orphons, were excluded from the earlier analysis of just under 600 of the donors because counts were too low. In a later analysis, most CMV-associated TCR beta chains were found to appear HLA-restricted, with HLA associations seemingly driven largely by CMV exposure. In an earlier analysis of approximately 590 of the donors, most TCR beta V segments appeared in productive rearrangements about 87% or about 30% of the time, broadly matching IMGT annotations. In vitro tests confirmed that a few of the cytomegalovirus-associated TCR beta chains recognize cytomegalovirus antigens. The only immune exposure information available for the cohort was CMV serostatus. In both the original and validation cohorts, the classifier was reported to diagnose cytomegalovirus status with high specificity and sensitivity. An association between a missense DCLRE1C variant and V-gene and J-gene trimming of TCR beta chains was found in a later genetic analysis and replicated in an independent cohort. The study gave a list of some 150 TCR beta chains associated with cytomegalovirus. Assigning TCR associations to individual alleles was difficult when HLA alleles, especially DR and DQ, strongly co-occurred. Linkage disequilibrium might explain the correlated functional status among segregating V segments, but an unknown experimental factor could not be ruled out. The authors suggested that the approach could potentially be extended to other disease states and immunological phenotypes. A later analysis found that TCR association rates varied across HLA loci, with DRB1 alleles showing the most associated TCRs and HLA-C alleles the fewest.

Library prep was done by the immunoSEQ multiplex PCR assay. For the multiplex PCR, a mixture combining 60 forward primers for TCR Vbeta segments and 13 reverse primers for TCR Jbeta segments was used. Amplification of the CDR3 region of rearranged TCR beta genes was performed with a multiplex PCR assay on genomic DNA. Amplified TCR beta libraries were sequenced as 87-base-pair reads on the Illumina HiSeq System. Per the source publication's procedure: A later analysis tallied roughly 78 million unique TCR beta chains across the 666 repertoires, and around 9.9 million of those chains were shared by two or more donors. Raw reads were error-corrected and collapsed into unique sequences with a nearest-neighbor algorithm that merged closely related sequences to remove PCR and sequencing errors. CDR3 sequences were aligned to IMGT reference sequences to assign V, D and J gene segments. Each retained sequence needed at least a six-nucleotide match to both a V gene segment and a J gene segment. A rearrangement was called productive if the CDR3 had no stop codons and remained in frame with V and J, and every other rearrangement was called non-productive. Following IMGT convention, CDR3 was defined as the stretch from the second conserved V-encoded cysteine to the conserved J-encoded phenylalanine. The earlier analysis of a few hundred of the donors excluded any sequence lacking an unambiguous match to a single V gene segment. In an earlier analysis of around 600 of the donors, V segments were called functional above 56.7% productive rearrangements and were called segregating when the between-donor standard deviation exceeded 5%. To diagnose cytomegalovirus status from the catalog of TCR beta chain sequences, a statistical classification framework was built. V and J gene assignment, in a later analysis, came from comparing TCR nucleotide sequences with IMGT/GENE-DB human TR gene sequences. In a later analysis, CDR3 sequences and most-parsimonious VDJ recombination scenarios were assigned using the TCRdist pipeline. In a later analysis, each TCR beta chain was defined by its CDR3 amino acid sequence together with its V-gene family, and reads without a unique V-gene family were excluded. In a later analysis, fewer than 600 highly shared, low-generation-probability nucleotide sequences were removed to address suspected cross-contamination and a sequencing artifact. In a later analysis, a clonal expansion index for each public chain was calculated from normalized within-repertoire ranks of inferred template counts. In a later analysis, generation probabilities were computed using a VDJ recombination model fitted to out-of-frame rearrangements, and the results were checked against IGoR. In a later analysis, hypergeometric tests were used to score TCR-TCR, TCR-HLA and TCR-CMV co-occurrence, with a repertoire-size bias correction applied to TCR pairs. In a later analysis, false discovery rates were estimated by permuting HLA or CMV assignments 20 times. In a later analysis, co-occurring TCRs were grouped with DBSCAN, and TCRdist sequence similarity was added when clustering was performed within HLA-allele-positive subsets. Repertoires with fewer than 30,000 or more than 120,000 public chains were left out of co-occurrence clustering, as were four to six repertoires with anomalous nucleotide sharing. Sourced from immuneACCESS, this table was stored by TCRdb with only in-frame sequences that have V and J called. A share of the clones is absent; for the studies checked, an unresolved V gene accounts for under half, and the remainder has no known explanation. V, J and clone size were drawn from that table, and D and trimming were deduced from the DNA. The sample table records about 140,000 clones; about 76% of these occur just once. 2.5% to 3.5% of the sample is taken by the ten largest.

The clonotype was recovered from a female donor in good health and CMV-seronegative. Sequenced sample: PBMCs.

The CDR3 here reads CACSRTTSYEQYF. The sequenced DNA is TGTGCCTGTTCCCGGACAACCTCCTACGAGCAGTACTTC. The chain joins TRBV30 to TRBJ2-7; TRBD1 is possibly the D segment (5 matching bases). V is shortened by 6 bases, J by 0 bases, and the region joining them spans 12 bases. CDR1 GTSNPN and CDR2 SVGIG were looked up in the germline V gene (reference sequence). The CDR3, cysteine through phenylalanine, is 13 amino acids long. The kept DNA is CDR3 alone, 39 bases in frame from the first base.